This TCR beta chain was sequenced for a study of human T cells and chemical hapten exposure. Study results and limitations: Donor immune responses may differ from healthy people's, since all donors had alopecia. Unchanged with DPC sensitization were TCRs above 1 in 1000 frequency.

As handled by the study authors: Counts of TCRs in each sample centred on a median of approximately 96,000 and extended from roughly 25,000 to 750,000. TCRdb called the RACE reads again in MiXCR, with one record for every CDR3 protein. TCRdb's processing, not the authors' own work, is the source of the V and J calls. This table has roughly 97,000 distinct CDR3 sequences, roughly 27% appearing once. Regarding time point: patch test 3, about 24 weeks after DPC sensitization. As to treatment: therapeutic diphenylcyclopropenone sensitization with weekly scalp DPC. Researchers extracted total RNA from unfractionated whole blood. The germline CDR1 and CDR2 sequences are SGHDT and YYEEEE. The CDR3 contains 15 residues. V was clipped by 2 bases and J by 1 base, with 9 bases between them. With respect to this clonotype: What it recognizes is unknown.

The source of this sequence is a man in his forties or fifties with alopecia areata. Some clones in this sample may be carry-over from other donors' samples. The chain links TRBV5-6 to TRBJ2-2; possible D gene TRBD1, 5 bases. This sample comprised whole blood, obtained in connection with sensitization to the hapten diphenylcyclopropenone (DPC). CDR3 DNA: TGTGCCAGCAGCTTAACAGGAAGGAACACCGGGGAGCTGTTTTTT. This sequence encodes CASSLTGRNTGELFF. Full variable domain (remainder filled in from reference TRBV5-6 and TRBJ2-2): DAGVTQSPTHLIKTRGQQVTLRCSPKSGHDTVSWYQQALGQGPQFIFQYYEEEERQRGNFPDRFSGHQFPNYSSELNVNALLLGDSALYLCASSLTGRNTGELFFGEGSRLTVL.